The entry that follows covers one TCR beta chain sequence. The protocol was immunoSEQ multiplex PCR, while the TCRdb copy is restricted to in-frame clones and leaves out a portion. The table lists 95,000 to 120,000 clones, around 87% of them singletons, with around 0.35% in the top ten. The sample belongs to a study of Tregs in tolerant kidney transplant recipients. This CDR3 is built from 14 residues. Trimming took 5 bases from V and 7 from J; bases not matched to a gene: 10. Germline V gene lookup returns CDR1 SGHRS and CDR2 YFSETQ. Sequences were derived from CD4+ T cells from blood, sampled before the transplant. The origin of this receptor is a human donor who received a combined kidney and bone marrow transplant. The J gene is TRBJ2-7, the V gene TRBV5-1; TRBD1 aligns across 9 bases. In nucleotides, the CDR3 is TGCGCCAGCAGAGGACAGGGGACCTTCGAGGAGCAGTACTTC. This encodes CASRGQGTFEEQYF.